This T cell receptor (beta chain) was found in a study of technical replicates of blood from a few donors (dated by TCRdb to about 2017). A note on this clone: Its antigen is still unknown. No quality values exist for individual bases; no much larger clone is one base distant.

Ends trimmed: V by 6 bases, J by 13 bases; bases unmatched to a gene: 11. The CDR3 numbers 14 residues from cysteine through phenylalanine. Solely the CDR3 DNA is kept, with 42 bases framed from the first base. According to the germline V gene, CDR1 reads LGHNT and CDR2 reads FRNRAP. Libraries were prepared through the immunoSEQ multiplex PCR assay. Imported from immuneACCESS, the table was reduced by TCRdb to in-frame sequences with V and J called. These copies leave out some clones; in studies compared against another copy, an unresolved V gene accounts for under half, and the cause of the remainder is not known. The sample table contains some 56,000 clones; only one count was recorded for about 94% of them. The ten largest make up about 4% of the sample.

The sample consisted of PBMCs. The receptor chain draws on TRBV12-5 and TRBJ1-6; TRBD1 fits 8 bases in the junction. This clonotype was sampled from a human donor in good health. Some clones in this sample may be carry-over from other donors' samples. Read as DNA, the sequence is TGTGCTAGTGGCCCTGGACAGGGCGGCGCCCCCCTCCACTTT. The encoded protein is CASGPGQGGAPLHF.